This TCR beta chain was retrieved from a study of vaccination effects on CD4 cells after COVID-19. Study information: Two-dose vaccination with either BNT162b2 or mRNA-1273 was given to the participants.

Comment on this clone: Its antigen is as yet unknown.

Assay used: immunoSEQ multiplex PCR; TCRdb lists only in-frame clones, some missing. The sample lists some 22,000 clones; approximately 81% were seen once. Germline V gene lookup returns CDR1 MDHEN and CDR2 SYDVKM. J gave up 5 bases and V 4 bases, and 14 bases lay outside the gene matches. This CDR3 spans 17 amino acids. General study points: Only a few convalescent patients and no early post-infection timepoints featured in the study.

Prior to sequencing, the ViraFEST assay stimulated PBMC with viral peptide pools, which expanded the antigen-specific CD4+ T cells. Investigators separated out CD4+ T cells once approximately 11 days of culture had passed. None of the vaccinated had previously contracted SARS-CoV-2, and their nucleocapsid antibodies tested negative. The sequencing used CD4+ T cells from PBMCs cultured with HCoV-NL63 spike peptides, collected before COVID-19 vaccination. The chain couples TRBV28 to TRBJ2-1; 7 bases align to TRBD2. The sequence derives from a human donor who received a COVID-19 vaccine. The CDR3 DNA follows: TGTGCCAGCAGTTACCCCGGAGGGAGGGCCAGACACAATGAGCAGTTCTTC. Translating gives CASSYPGGRARHNEQFF.